The 8 T cell receptor beta chains presented below share a single source sample, sequenced in a study of T cells in Graves' hyperthyroidism and ophthalmopathy. The investigators amplified TCR beta CDR3 regions from RNA transcripts. An initial round of RT-PCR targeting the TCR CDR3 relied on the HTBI primer set. A single record per CDR3 protein comes from TCRdb applying MiXCR to the multiplex PCR reads. The table has approximately 630,000 distinct CDR3 sequences, around 15% seen once. What was sequenced was blood. These receptors were obtained from a woman aged 25-40 years with Graves' hyperthyroidism.

The chain couples TRBV6-2 or TRBV6-3 to TRBJ2-2, with 11 bases that match TRBD1. The CDR3 has 15 amino acids. J lost 7 bases, V lost 6 bases, and 7 bases had no gene match. Germline CDR1 MNHEY, CDR2 SVGEGT. The CDR3 DNA is TGTGCCAGCAGCCGGACAGGGGGCGCCGACGGGGAGCTGTTTTTT. Translating gives CASSRTGGADGELFF.

The chain uses TRBV12-3 or TRBV12-4 and TRBJ2-2, with D tentatively TRBD2 (6 bases). There are 13 residues in the CDR3. With 6 bases removed from V and 6 bases from J, the gap between germline ends came to 11 bases. CDR3 bases: TGTGCCAGCAGCGTGGACTATCCCGGGGAGCTGTTTTTT. As protein: CASSVDYPGELFF.

The chain uses TRBV20-1 and TRBJ2-5, with D tentatively TRBD2 (6 bases). Trimming shortened V by 3 bases and J by 4 bases, and 18 bases separated the two germline ends. Germline CDR1 DFQATT, CDR2 SNEGSKA (reference sequence). There are 15 residues in the CDR3. CDR3 protein: CSARPGGAEGETQYF. DNA for the CDR3: TGCAGTGCTAGGCCCGGGGGTGCGGAGGGAGAGACCCAGTACTTC.

Only a few counts were recorded for this clonotype. The rearrangement links TRBV5-1 to TRBJ1-6; D is unclear. Trimming took 1 base from V and 6 from J, leaving 14 bases between them. Germline V gene lookup returns CDR1 SGHRS and CDR2 YFSETQ. The CDR3 loop spans 16 amino acids. CDR3 sequence: CASSLISTSPNSPLHF. The CDR3 DNA reads TGCGCCAGCAGCTTGATCTCCACTTCACCTAATTCACCCCTCCACTTT.

This clonotype appeared many times. The chain links TRBV5-1 to TRBJ2-1; D gene uncertain. Germline lookup yields CDR1 SGHRS and CDR2 YFSETQ. The CDR3 is 12 residues long. Between the trimmed V and J ends, which lost 7 bases and 0 bases, there was a span of 5 bases. CDR3: CASATSYNEQFF. The CDR3, as DNA: TGCGCCAGCGCAACCTCCTACAATGAGCAGTTCTTC.

The CDR3 is CASSVTSGATYEQYF. CDR3 nucleotide sequence: TGTGCCAGCAGCGTTACTAGCGGGGCCACATACGAGCAGTACTTC. The rearrangement uses TRBV9 and TRBJ2-7, with TRBD2 identical over 10 bases. From germline, CDR1 is SGDLS and CDR2 YYNGEE. The CDR3 has 15 amino acids. Germline trimming cut 2 bases from V and 4 bases from J; bases unmatched to any gene: 6.

This clonotype was detected ten times or more. CDR3 sequence reads: CASRGQGVSQPQHF. The CDR3 DNA reads TGTGCCAGTCGGGGGCAGGGGGTGTCTCAGCCCCAGCATTTT. The chain recombines TRBV2 with TRBJ1-5; 7 nucleotides align to TRBD1. The CDR3 covers 14 residues. The V and J ends lost 9 bases and 6 bases, in that order; junction bases with no gene match: 11. Germline lookup yields CDR1 SNHLY and CDR2 FYNNEI. Complete variable domain (other parts from reference TRBV2 and TRBJ1-5): EPEVTQTPSHQVTQMGQEVILRCVPISNHLYFYWYRQILGQKVEFLVSFYNNEISEKSEIFDDQFSVERPDGSNFTLKIRSTKLEDSAMYFCASRGQGVSQPQHFGDGTRLSIL.

The chain joins TRBV11-2 to TRBJ2-1; TRBD2 is a possible D gene (6 bases). The germline gives CDR1 SGHAT, CDR2 FQNNGV. CDR3 length: 13 amino acids. Trimming removed 4 bases from V and 15 bases from J, with 19 bases in between. The CDR3 DNA sequence: TGTGCCAGCAGCTCCACCCCGCTAGCGAACGGGTTCTTC. Amino acid sequence: CASSSTPLANGFF.